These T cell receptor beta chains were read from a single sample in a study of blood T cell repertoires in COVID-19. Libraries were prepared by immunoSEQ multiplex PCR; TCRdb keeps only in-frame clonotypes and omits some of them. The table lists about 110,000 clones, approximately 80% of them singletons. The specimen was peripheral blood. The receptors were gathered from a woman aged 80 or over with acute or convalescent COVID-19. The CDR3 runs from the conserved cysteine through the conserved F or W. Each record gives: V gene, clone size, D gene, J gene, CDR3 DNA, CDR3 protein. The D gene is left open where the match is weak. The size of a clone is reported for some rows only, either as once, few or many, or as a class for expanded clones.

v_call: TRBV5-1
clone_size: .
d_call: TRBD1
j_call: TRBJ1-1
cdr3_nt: TGCGCCAGCAGCTACACAGGGGGCGCGCCTCCTGAAGCTTTCTTT
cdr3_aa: CASSYTGGAPPEAFF

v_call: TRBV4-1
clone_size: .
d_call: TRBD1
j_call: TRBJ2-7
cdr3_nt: TGCGCCAGCAGCCAGTTCCGGGACAGGGTCTACGAGCAGTACTTC
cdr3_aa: CASSQFRDRVYEQYF

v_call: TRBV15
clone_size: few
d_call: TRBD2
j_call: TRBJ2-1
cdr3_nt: TGTGCCACCAGCAGAGAGGCTAGCGGAGGGAATGAGCAGTTCTTC
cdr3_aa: CATSREASGGNEQFF

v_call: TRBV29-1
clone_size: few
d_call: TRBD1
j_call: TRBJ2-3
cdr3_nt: TGCAGCGCCGGACAGGGTTTGACGGATACGCAGTATTTT
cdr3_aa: CSAGQGLTDTQYF

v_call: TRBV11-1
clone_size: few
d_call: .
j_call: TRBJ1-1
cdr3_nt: TGTGCCAGCAGCCACAGAACGGGGGTGGACACTGAAGCTTTCTTT
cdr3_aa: CASSHRTGVDTEAFF

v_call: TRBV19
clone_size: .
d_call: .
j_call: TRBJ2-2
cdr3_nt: TGTGCCAGTAGTATGCGCCGGGAGCTGTTTTTT
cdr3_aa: CASSMRRELFF

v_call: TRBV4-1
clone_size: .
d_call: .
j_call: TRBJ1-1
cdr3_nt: TGCGCCAGCAGCCAAGATTCGGGGGGGATTGACACTGAAGCTTTCTTT
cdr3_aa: CASSQDSGGIDTEAFF

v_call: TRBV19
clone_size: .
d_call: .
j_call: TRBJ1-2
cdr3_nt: TGTGCCAGCACCAAGGAGGGCTATGGCTACACCTTC
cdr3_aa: CASTKEGYGYTF

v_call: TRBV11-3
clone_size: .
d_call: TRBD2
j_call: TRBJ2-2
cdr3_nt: TGTGCCAGCAGCCTAGCGGGAGCCGGGGAGCTGTTTTTT
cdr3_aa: CASSLAGAGELFF

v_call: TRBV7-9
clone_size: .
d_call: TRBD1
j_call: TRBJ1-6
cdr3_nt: TGTGCCAGCAGCTTGGGGGGACAGTCACCCCTCCACTTT
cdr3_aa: CASSLGGQSPLHF

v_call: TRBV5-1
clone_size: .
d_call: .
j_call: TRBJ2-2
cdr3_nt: TGCGCCAGCAGCTTGGCCCAGGGTAACGCCGGGGAGCTGTTTTTT
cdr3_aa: CASSLAQGNAGELFF

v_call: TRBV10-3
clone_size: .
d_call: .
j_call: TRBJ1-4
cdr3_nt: TGTGCCATCAGTCGACAGTCTTTTAATGAAAAACTGTTTTTT
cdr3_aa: CAISRQSFNEKLFF

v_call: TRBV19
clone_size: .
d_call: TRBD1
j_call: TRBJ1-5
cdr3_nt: TGTGCCAGTAGTCCTTCCCTGGACAGGGGGGATCAGCCCCAGCATTTT
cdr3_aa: CASSPSLDRGDQPQHF

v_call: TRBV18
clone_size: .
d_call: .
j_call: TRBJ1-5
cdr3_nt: TGTGCCAGCTCACCAAGACAAATTAGCAATCAGCCCCAGCATTTT
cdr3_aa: CASSPRQISNQPQHF

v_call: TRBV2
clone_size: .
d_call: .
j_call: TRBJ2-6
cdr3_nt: TGTGCCAGCACCCGGGACACCCGGGCCAACGTCCTGACTTTC
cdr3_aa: CASTRDTRANVLTF

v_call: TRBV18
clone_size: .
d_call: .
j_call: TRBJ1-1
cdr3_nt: TGTGCCAGCTCACCAGGACAGTCTAACACTGAAGCTTTCTTT
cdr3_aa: CASSPGQSNTEAFF

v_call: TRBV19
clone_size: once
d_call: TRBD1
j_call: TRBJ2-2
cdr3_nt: TGTGCCAGTACCAGGGACAGCAGCATCACCGGGGAGCTGTTTTTT
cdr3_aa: CASTRDSSITGELFF

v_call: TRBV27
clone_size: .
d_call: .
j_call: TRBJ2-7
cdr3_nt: TGTGCCAGCAGTTCCTCAAGAGCGGGACAATCCAACCTCTACGAGCAGTACTTC
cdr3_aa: CASSSSRAGQSNLYEQYF

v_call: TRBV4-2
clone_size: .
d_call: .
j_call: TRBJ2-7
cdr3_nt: TGTGCCAGCAGCCAAGATCTTGGGGCCAGGGCAGTTGACGAGCAGTACTTC
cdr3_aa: CASSQDLGARAVDEQYF

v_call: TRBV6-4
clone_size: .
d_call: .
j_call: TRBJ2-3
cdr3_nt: TGTGCCAGCAGTGCCCATCAAGGGGGCACAGATACGCAGTATTTT
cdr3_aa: CASSAHQGGTDTQYF

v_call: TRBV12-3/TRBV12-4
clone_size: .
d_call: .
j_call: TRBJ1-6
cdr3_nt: TGTGCCAGCAGTCGGTCAGACAGTTCACCCCTCCACTTT
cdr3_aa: CASSRSDSSPLHF

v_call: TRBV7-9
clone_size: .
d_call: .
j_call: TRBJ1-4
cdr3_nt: TGTGCCAGCAGGCCTGGACAGATTAATGAAAAACTGTTTTTT
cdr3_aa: CASRPGQINEKLFF

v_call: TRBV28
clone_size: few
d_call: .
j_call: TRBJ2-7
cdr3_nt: TGTGCCAGCAGTTTGGACAGTTACGAGCAGTACTTC
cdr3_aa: CASSLDSYEQYF

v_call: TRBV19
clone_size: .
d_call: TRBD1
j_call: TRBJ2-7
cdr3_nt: TGTGCCAGTAGTTCGGGGACAGGGGGGGAGCAGTACTTC
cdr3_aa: CASSSGTGGEQYF

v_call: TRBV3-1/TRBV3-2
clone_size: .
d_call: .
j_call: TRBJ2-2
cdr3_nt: TGTGCCAGCAGCGCCAGTGTGGCCGGGGAGCTGTTTTTT
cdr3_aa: CASSASVAGELFF

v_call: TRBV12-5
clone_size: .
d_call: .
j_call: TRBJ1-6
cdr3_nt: TGTGCTAGTGGTTTGGAGGGGGATTCACCCCTCCACTTT
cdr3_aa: CASGLEGDSPLHF

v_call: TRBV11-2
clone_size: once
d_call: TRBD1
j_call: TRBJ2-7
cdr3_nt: TGTGCCAGCAGCTCCGACAGGGGTAATGCCTACGAGCAGTACTTC
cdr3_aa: CASSSDRGNAYEQYF

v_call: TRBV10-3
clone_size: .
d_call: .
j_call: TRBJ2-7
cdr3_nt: TGTGCCATCAGTGATGGACTGATGCTCGACGAGCAGTACTTC
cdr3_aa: CAISDGLMLDEQYF

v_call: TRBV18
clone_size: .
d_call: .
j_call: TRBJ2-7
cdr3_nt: TGTGCCAGCTCACCGGGGGCCAGTTCCTACGAGCAGTACTTC
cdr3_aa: CASSPGASSYEQYF

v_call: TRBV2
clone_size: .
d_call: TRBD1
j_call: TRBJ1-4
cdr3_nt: TGTGCCAGTGGACAGGGGGCAACTAATGAAAAACTGTTTTTT
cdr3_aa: CASGQGATNEKLFF

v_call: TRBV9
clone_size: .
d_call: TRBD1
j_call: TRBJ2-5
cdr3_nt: TGTGCCAGCAGCGTAGGACAGGGGAAAGAGACCCAGTACTTC
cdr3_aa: CASSVGQGKETQYF

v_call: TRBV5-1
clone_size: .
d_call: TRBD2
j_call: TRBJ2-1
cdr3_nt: TGCGCCAGCAGCTTGGAGACTAGCGTGGGTTACAATGAGCAGTTCTTC
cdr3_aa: CASSLETSVGYNEQFF

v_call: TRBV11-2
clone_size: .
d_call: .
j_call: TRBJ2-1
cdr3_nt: TGTGCCAGCAGCTCCGGCCCGGCGGTTAGCTCCTACAATGAGCAGTTCTTC
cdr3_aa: CASSSGPAVSSYNEQFF

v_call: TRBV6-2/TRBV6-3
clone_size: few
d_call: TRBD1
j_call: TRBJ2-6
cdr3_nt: TGTGCCAGCAGTCCCCAGGGACAGGGGGCGGGGGCCAACGTCCTGACTTTC
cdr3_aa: CASSPQGQGAGANVLTF

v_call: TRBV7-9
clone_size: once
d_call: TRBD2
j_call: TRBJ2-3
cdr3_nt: TGTGCCAGCAGCCCCTCGGTTACTAGCGGCCTCACAGATACGCAGTATTTT
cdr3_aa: CASSPSVTSGLTDTQYF

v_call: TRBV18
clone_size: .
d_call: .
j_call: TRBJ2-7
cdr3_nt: TGTGCCAGCTCACCCGAGCAAAAGCTCTCCTACGAGCAGTACTTC
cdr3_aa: CASSPEQKLSYEQYF

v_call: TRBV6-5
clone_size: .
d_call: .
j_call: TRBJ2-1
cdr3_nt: TGTGCCAGCAAGGTTGGACAAAGCTCCTACAATGAGCAGTTCTTC
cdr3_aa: CASKVGQSSYNEQFF

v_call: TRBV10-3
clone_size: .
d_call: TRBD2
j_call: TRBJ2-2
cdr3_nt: TGTGCCATCAATTTAGCGGGAGCGGGCACCGGGGAGCTGTTTTTT
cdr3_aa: CAINLAGAGTGELFF

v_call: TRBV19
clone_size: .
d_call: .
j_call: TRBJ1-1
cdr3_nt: TGTGCCAGTAGTGATCCCGCAGGGCGTAGCACTGAAGCTTTCTTT
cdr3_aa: CASSDPAGRSTEAFF

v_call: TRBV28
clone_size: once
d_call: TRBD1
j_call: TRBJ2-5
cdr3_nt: TGTGCCAGCAGTTTATCGGGACAGGGTGAGGAGACCCAGTACTTC
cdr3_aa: CASSLSGQGEETQYF

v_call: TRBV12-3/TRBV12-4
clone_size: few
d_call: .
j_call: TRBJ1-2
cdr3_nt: TGTGCCAGCAGTTTGGGGGGGAACTATGGCTACACCTTC
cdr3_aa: CASSLGGNYGYTF

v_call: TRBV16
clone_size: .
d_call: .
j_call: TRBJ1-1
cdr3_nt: TGTGCCAGCAGCCAATCGTCTCTTAGCCCTGAAGCTTTCTTT
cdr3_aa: CASSQSSLSPEAFF

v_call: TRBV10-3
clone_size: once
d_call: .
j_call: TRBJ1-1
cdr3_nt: TGTGCCATCAGTGGAGGGTCGGGGAACACTGAAGCTTTCTTT
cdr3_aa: CAISGGSGNTEAFF

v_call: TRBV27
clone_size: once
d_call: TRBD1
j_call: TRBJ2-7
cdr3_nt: TGTGCCAGCAGAGGGACAGGGCTCACGCGGCAGTACTTC
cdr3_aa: CASRGTGLTRQYF

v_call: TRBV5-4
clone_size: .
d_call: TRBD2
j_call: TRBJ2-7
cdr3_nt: TGTGCCAGCAGCTTGTTACCGCGGGAGAGCAACGAGCAGTACTTC
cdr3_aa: CASSLLPRESNEQYF

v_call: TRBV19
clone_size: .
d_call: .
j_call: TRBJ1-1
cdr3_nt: TGTGCCAGTAGTTCGAGGGATACTATGAACACTGAAGCTTTCTTT
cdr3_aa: CASSSRDTMNTEAFF